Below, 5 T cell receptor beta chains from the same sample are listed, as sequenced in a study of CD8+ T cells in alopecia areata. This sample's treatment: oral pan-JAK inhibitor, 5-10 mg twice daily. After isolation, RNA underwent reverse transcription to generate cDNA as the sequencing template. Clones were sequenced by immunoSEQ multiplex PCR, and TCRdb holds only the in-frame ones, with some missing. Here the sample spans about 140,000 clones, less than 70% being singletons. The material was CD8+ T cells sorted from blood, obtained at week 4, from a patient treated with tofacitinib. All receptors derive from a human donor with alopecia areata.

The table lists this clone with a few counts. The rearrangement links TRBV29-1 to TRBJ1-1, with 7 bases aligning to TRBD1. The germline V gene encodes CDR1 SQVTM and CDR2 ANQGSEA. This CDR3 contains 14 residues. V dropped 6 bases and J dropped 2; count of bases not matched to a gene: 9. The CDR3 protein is CSVYGTVDNTEAFF. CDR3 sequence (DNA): TGCAGCGTGTACGGGACAGTTGATAACACTGAAGCTTTCTTT.

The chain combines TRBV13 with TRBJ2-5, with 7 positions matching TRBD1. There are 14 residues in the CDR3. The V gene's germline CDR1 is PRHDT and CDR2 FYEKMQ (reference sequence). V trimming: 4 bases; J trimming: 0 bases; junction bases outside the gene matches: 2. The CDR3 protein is CASSSGQDQETQYF. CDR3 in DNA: TGTGCCAGCAGCTCCGGACAGGACCAAGAGACCCAGTACTTC.

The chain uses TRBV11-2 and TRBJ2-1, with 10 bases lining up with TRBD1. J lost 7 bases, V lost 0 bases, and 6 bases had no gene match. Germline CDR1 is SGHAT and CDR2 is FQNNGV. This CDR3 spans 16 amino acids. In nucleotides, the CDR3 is TGTGCCAGCAGCTTAGATACGACAGGGGGCGGTAATGAGCAGTTCTTC. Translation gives CASSLDTTGGGNEQFF.

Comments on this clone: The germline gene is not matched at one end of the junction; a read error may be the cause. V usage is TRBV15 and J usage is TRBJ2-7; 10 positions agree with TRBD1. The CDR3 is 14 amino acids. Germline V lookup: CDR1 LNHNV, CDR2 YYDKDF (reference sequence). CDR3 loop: CVTSEGQGAYEQYF. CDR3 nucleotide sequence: TGTGTCACCAGCGAAGGACAGGGGGCCTACGAGCAGTACTTC.

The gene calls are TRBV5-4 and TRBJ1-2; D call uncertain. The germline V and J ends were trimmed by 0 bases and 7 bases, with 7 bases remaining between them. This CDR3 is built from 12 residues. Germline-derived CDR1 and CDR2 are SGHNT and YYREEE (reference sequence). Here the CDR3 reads CASSLGRGGYTF. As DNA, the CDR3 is TGTGCCAGCAGCTTGGGCCGGGGTGGCTACACCTTC.